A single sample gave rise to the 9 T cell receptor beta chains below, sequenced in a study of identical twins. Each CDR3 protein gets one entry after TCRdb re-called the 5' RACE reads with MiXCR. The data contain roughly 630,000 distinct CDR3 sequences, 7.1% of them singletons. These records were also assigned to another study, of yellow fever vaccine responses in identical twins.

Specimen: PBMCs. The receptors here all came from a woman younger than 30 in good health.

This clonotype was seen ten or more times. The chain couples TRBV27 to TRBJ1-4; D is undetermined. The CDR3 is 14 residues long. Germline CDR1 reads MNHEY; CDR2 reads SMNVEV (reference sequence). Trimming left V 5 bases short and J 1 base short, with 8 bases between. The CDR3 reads CASSPGITNEKLFF. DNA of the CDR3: TGTGCCAGCAGTCCCGGGATAACTAATGAAAAACTGTTTTTT.

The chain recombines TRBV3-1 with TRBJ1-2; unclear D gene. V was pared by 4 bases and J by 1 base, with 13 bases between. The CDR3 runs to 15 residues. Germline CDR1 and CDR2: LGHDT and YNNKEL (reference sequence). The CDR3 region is CASSPAGRVNYGYTF. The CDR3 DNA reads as TGTGCCAGCAGCCCCGCCGGGCGGGTTAACTATGGCTACACCTTC.

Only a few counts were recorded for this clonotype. The CDR3 bases are TGTGCCAGCAGCTTTACAGGGGTTTACGAGCAGTACGTC. Its translation is CASSFTGVYEQYV. The rearrangement joins TRBV5-6 to TRBJ2-7, with 7 bases that match TRBD1. Germline-derived CDR1 and CDR2 are SGHDT and YYEEEE. This CDR3 has 13 residues. J gave up 4 bases and V 2 bases, and 3 bases lay outside the gene matches.

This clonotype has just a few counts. The CDR3 sequence is CATSERRQGFYNEQFF. In nucleotides, the CDR3 is TGTGCCACCAGCGAGAGGAGACAGGGATTCTACAATGAGCAGTTCTTC. The chain uses TRBV15 and TRBJ2-1; 7 nucleotides agree with TRBD1. The CDR3 is made up of 16 amino acids. Germline V CDR1 and CDR2: LNHNV, YYDKDF (reference sequence). The V segment lost 5 bases and the J segment 3 bases; nucleotides outside the gene matches: 10.

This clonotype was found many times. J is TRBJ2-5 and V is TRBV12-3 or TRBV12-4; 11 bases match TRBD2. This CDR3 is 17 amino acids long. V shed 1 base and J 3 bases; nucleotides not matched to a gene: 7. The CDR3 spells CASSLGLAGRVEETQYF. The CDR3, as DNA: TGTGCCAGCAGTTTAGGACTAGCGGGACGGGTTGAAGAGACCCAGTACTTC.

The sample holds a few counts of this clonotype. The DNA of the CDR3 is TGTGCCAGCAGTCCGAGGGGATCGTGGAACACCGGGGAGCTGTTTTTT. The encoded protein is CASSPRGSWNTGELFF. V usage is TRBV12-3 or TRBV12-4 and J usage is TRBJ2-2; the D call may be TRBD1 or TRBD2 (5 bases each). CDR3 length equals 16 residues. Trimming took off 5 bases at V and 1 base at J, with 14 bases between the two ends.

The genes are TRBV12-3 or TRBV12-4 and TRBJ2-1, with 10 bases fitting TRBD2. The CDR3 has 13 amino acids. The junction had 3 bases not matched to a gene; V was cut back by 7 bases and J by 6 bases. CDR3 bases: TGTGCCAGCACTCGGACTAGCGGCAATGAGCAGTTCTTC. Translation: CASTRTSGNEQFF.

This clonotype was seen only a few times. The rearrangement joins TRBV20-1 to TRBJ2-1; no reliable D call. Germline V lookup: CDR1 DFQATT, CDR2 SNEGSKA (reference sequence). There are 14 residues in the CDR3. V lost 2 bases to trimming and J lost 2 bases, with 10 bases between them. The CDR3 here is CSARSPPTYNEQFF. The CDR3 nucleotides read TGCAGTGCTAGAAGTCCCCCGACCTACAATGAGCAGTTCTTC.

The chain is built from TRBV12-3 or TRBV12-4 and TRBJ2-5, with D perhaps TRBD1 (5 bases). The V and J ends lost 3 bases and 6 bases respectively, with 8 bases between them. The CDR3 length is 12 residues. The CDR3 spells CASSFQGKTQYF. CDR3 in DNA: TGTGCCAGCAGTTTCCAGGGAAAGACCCAGTACTTC.